This is a list of T cell receptor beta chains from one sample in a study of shared clonotypes between healthy human individuals. Profiled with immunoSEQ multiplex PCR; TCRdb holds only in-frame clones, not every one. The repertoire has 2.5 million or so clones, just over 90% of them found once; the top ten carry over 0.12%. Sequencing used naive CD4+ T cells sorted from blood. The receptors come from a man between 18 and 29 years old in good health. Each CDR3 is given with its conserved first and last residue. D genes are given only for firm matches. Not every row has a clone size; where given, it reads once, few, many or a size class.

V	size	D	J	length	CDR3	DNA
TRBV7-2	.	.	TRBJ2-4	16	CASSLGGPLAKNIQYF	TGTGCCAGCAGCTTAGGGGGACCTCTGGCCAAAAACATTCAGTACTTC
TRBV6-1	once	.	TRBJ1-4	12	CASSLSSGKLFF	TGTGCCAGCAGTTTGTCTAGCGGAAAACTGTTTTTT
TRBV11-2	.	TRBD2	TRBJ2-5	15	CASSLAGLGLGTQYF	TGTGCCAGCAGCTTAGCGGGACTAGGGTTGGGGACCCAGTACTTC
TRBV15	.	TRBD1	TRBJ2-2	16	CATSRGRAGGTGELFF	TGTGCCACCAGCAGAGGGCGGGCAGGGGGCACCGGGGAGCTGTTTTTT
TRBV9	.	TRBD2	TRBJ2-5	16	CASSTGLAGGQETQYF	TGTGCCAGCAGCACAGGACTAGCGGGGGGCCAAGAGACCCAGTACTTC
TRBV28	.	.	TRBJ2-7	12	CASSSAREEQYF	TGTGCCAGCAGTTCCGCCCGTGAGGAGCAGTACTTC
TRBV2	.	.	TRBJ1-5	15	CASSLGGQSNQPQHF	TGTGCCAGCTCCCTAGGCGGGCAGAGCAATCAGCCCCAGCATTTT
TRBV4-1	.	TRBD2	TRBJ2-1	16	CASSPPGTSGYNEQFF	TGCGCCAGCAGCCCGCCCGGGACTAGCGGTTACAATGAGCAGTTCTTC
TRBV5-1	.	TRBD1	TRBJ2-7	13	CASSRDSLYEQYF	TGCGCCAGCAGCAGGGACAGTCTCTACGAGCAGTACTTC
TRBV28	.	.	TRBJ2-7	13	CASSISTVYEQYF	TGTGCCAGCAGTATCTCGACAGTCTACGAGCAGTACTTC
TRBV19	.	TRBD1	TRBJ1-3	18	CASSPQRRTGGSGNTIYF	TGTGCCAGTAGTCCCCAAAGGAGGACAGGGGGCTCTGGAAACACCATATATTTT
TRBV18	.	.	TRBJ2-1	13	CASSPDSYNEQFF	TGTGCCAGCTCACCCGACTCCTACAATGAGCAGTTCTTC
TRBV5-4	.	.	TRBJ2-2	13	CASSLTGSRELFF	TGTGCCAGCAGCCTTACAGGGTCTCGGGAGCTGTTTTTT
TRBV18	.	.	TRBJ1-6	16	CASSPLGASYNSPLHF	TGTGCCAGCTCACCCCTGGGGGCCTCCTATAATTCACCCCTCCACTTT
TRBV18	few	TRBD2	TRBJ2-2	15	CASSPQLAGGGELFF	TGTGCCAGCTCACCACAGCTAGCGGGAGGCGGGGAGCTGTTTTTT
TRBV4-3	.	.	TRBJ2-1	15	CASSQEAGRNNEQFF	TGCGCCAGCAGCCAAGAAGCAGGTCGTAACAATGAGCAGTTCTTC